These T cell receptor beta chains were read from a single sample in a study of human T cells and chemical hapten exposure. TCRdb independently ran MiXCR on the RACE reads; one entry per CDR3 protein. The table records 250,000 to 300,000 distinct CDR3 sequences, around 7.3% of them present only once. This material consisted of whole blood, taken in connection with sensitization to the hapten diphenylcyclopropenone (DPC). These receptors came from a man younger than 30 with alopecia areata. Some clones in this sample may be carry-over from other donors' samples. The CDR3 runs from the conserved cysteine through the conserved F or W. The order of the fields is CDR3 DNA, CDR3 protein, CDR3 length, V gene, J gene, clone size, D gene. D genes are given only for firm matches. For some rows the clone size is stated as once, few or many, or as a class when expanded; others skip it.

TGTGCCAGTGCGGCCCACTTTGTCCTATGGTTTGAAGCTTTCTTT,CASAAHFVLWFEAFF,15,TRBV12-3/TRBV12-4,TRBJ1-1,many,.
TGTGCCACCACCGGGACACCCTACAATGAGCAGTTCTTC,CATTGTPYNEQFF,13,TRBV24-1,TRBJ2-1,few,.
TGTGCCAGCAGTTACCTCAGGGGGCGGTCAACCTACGAGCAGTACTTC,CASSYLRGRSTYEQYF,16,TRBV6-5,TRBJ2-7,few,TRBD1
TGTGCCAGCAGCTTAGCTCCACTTAACTATGGCTACACCTTC,CASSLAPLNYGYTF,14,TRBV7-6,TRBJ1-2,many,.
TGTGCCATCAGCTACGACGGGGTAAATTCACCCCTCCACTTT,CAISYDGVNSPLHF,14,TRBV10-3,TRBJ1-6,.,.
TGTGCCACCAGCACAGGGGGGAGCACAGATACGCAGTATTTT,CATSTGGSTDTQYF,14,TRBV15,TRBJ2-3,.,.
TGTGCCAGCAGAACGGGCCCGGGAGGCAATCAGCCCCAGCATTTT,CASRTGPGGNQPQHF,15,TRBV28,TRBJ1-5,few,.
TGTGCCAGCAGCCAAGTGACCGGTTCACCCCTCCACTTT,CASSQVTGSPLHF,13,TRBV14,TRBJ1-6,.,.
TGTGCCAGCAGTCCATCAGGGGGCACCTCCTATAATTCACCCCTCCACTTT,CASSPSGGTSYNSPLHF,17,TRBV27,TRBJ1-6,.,TRBD1
TGTGCCATCAGTGAGTCGATGATATTACTAGCCAAAAACATTCAGTACTTC,CAISESMILLAKNIQYF,17,TRBV10-3,TRBJ2-4,.,.
TGTGCCAGCAGTGAACACAGGGGGAATGAAAAACTGTTTTTT,CASSEHRGNEKLFF,14,TRBV2,TRBJ1-4,many,TRBD1
TGTGCCAGCAGTAGCCTAGGGAGGGGTGGAAGATCCCTCCACTTT,CASSSLGRGGRSLHF,15,TRBV6-5,TRBJ1-6,.,.
TGTGCCAGCAGCCTCACGGGACGGCAGAACACTGAAGCTTTCTTT,CASSLTGRQNTEAFF,15,TRBV11-2,TRBJ1-1,few,.
TGCGCCAGCAGCCAAGGACAGGGGTTTCTTAGAGGAAACACCATATATTTT,CASSQGQGFLRGNTIYF,17,TRBV4-1,TRBJ1-3,many,TRBD1
TGCGCCAGCAGCCAATTCCGGACTAGCGGGGGGATAAGCTCCTACAATGAGCAGTTCTTC,CASSQFRTSGGISSYNEQFF,20,TRBV4-3,TRBJ2-1,few,TRBD2
TGTGCCAGCAGTGAAGACGGGACAGGGCTCTACAATGAGCAGTTCTTC,CASSEDGTGLYNEQFF,16,TRBV25-1,TRBJ2-1,few,TRBD1
TGCAGTGCCTCCTCTAGGGGCACCGGGGAGCTGTTTTTT,CSASSRGTGELFF,13,TRBV20-1,TRBJ2-2,.,.
TGTGCCAGCAGCTTGGAACAGGTCAATCAGCCCCAGCATTTT,CASSLEQVNQPQHF,14,TRBV5-5,TRBJ1-5,.,.
TGCGCCAGCAGCCAAGAATTTATGCAGGGGGCTAGTTCCCAGCATTTT,CASSQEFMQGASSQHF,16,TRBV4-3,TRBJ1-5,.,TRBD1
TGCGCCAGCAGCCGCCAGACTGGCGGGGGGTTGAGCACCGGGGAGCTGTTTTTT,CASSRQTGGGLSTGELFF,18,TRBV4-3,TRBJ2-2,.,TRBD2
TGTGCCAGCAGCTCCCTAAAATCGGGGTCCGGAAACACCATATATTTT,CASSSLKSGSGNTIYF,16,TRBV11-2,TRBJ1-3,.,.
TGTGCCAGCAGCGCCGGGACAGACAAGGGGGAGCAGTACTTC,CASSAGTDKGEQYF,14,TRBV7-9,TRBJ2-7,many,TRBD1
TGTGCCAGCAGCCACTTGACAGGGGGCCCCCCTGAAGCTTTCTTT,CASSHLTGGPPEAFF,15,TRBV3-1,TRBJ1-1,many,TRBD1
TGTGCCAGCTGCTTATGGGGATCGGCCAAAAACATTCAGTACTTC,CASCLWGSAKNIQYF,15,TRBV7-9,TRBJ2-4,few,.
TGCGCCAGCAGCCAAGCCCTTACAGGATCTGGAAACACCATATATTTT,CASSQALTGSGNTIYF,16,TRBV4-3,TRBJ1-3,.,.
TGCAGCGCCGGATCCGGGACAATTAGCACAGATACGCAGTATTTT,CSAGSGTISTDTQYF,15,TRBV29-1,TRBJ2-3,.,.
TGTGCCAGCACTACGCATGGGGGGGCCGAGACAGATACGCAGTATTTT,CASTTHGGAETDTQYF,16,TRBV6-1,TRBJ2-3,few,.
TGTGCCAGCAGTTACTCGTACGGAAGCAATCAGCCCCAGCATTTT,CASSYSYGSNQPQHF,15,TRBV6-2/TRBV6-3,TRBJ1-5,.,.
TGCGCCAGCAGCCAAGATCGGGGGGAGACCGGGGAGCTGTTTTTT,CASSQDRGETGELFF,15,TRBV4-3,TRBJ2-2,.,TRBD2
TGTGCCAGCAGCTTGGATTCGGACAGGGGTAGGAGCAATCAGCCCCAGCATTTT,CASSLDSDRGRSNQPQHF,18,TRBV5-6,TRBJ1-5,few,TRBD1
TGCAGTGCTAGCGTTCAGGAGGCTCGGCTTGAAGCTTTCTTT,CSASVQEARLEAFF,14,TRBV20-1,TRBJ1-1,.,.
TGTGCCAGCGGTAGGGGTGGTACAACAGATACGCAGTATTTT,CASGRGGTTDTQYF,14,TRBV12-3/TRBV12-4,TRBJ2-3,.,.
TGTGCCAGCAGCCAAGGTGGCCCGGGCAATTCACCCCTCCACTTT,CASSQGGPGNSPLHF,15,TRBV3-1,TRBJ1-6,.,.
TGTGCCAGCAGTTTCCGGACTGCTAATTCACCCCTCCACTTT,CASSFRTANSPLHF,14,TRBV12-3/TRBV12-4,TRBJ1-6,many,.
TGTGCCAGCAGCTTAGGATTCGATGAGCAGTTCTTC,CASSLGFDEQFF,12,TRBV7-9,TRBJ2-1,.,.
TGTGCCAGCAGTGTCGAAGGGGCTGTTGGAATAGAGCAGTACTTC,CASSVEGAVGIEQYF,15,TRBV6-1,TRBJ2-7,few,.
TGCGCCAGCAGTGATAAGAGCTCCTACGAGCAGTACTTC,CASSDKSSYEQYF,13,TRBV10-1,TRBJ2-7,.,.
TGCAGTGCCCACGGACAGGGGGCAGAAGATACGCAGTATTTT,CSAHGQGAEDTQYF,14,TRBV20-1,TRBJ2-3,.,TRBD1
TGTGCCAGCAGTGCGGGGACAGTCGGAAGCAATCAGCCCCAGCATTTT,CASSAGTVGSNQPQHF,16,TRBV27,TRBJ1-5,.,TRBD1
TGTGCCAGCAGTGATGGACGGAGGCCCTCTGGGGCCAACGTCCTGACTTTC,CASSDGRRPSGANVLTF,17,TRBV25-1,TRBJ2-6,.,.
TGTGCCAGCAGCAGGGACACCGGGAACACCGGGGAGCTGTTTTTT,CASSRDTGNTGELFF,15,TRBV7-9,TRBJ2-2,.,.
TGTGCCAGCAGTTTAGGAGTGGACACTTCGGGCTACGAGCAGTACTTC,CASSLGVDTSGYEQYF,16,TRBV12-3/TRBV12-4,TRBJ2-7,.,.
TGTGCCAGCAACCAGGGGGGGTTGTTCAGAGGGGAGAGGGATACGCAGTATTTT,CASNQGGLFRGERDTQYF,18,TRBV12-3/TRBV12-4,TRBJ2-3,.,.
TGTGCCAGCTTCGGGACAGGGGCCCCATATAGCAATCAGCCCCAGCATTTT,CASFGTGAPYSNQPQHF,17,TRBV28,TRBJ1-5,.,TRBD1
TGTGCCAGCAACACAGATACGCAGTATTTT,CASNTDTQYF,10,TRBV28,TRBJ2-3,few,.
TGTGCCAGCAGTTTGCACGGGGGAGGTTCAGATACGCAGTATTTT,CASSLHGGGSDTQYF,15,TRBV12-3/TRBV12-4,TRBJ2-3,.,.
TGTGCCAGCAGCCGACAGGGGCTGGGGGAGCAGTACTTC,CASSRQGLGEQYF,13,TRBV6-5,TRBJ2-7,.,TRBD1
TGCGCCAGCAGCATGGACTACTCCTACGAGCAGTACTTC,CASSMDYSYEQYF,13,TRBV5-1,TRBJ2-7,.,.